These 7 T cell receptor beta chains originate from one sample sequenced in a study of T cells in Graves' hyperthyroidism and ophthalmopathy. RNA transcripts were the template for amplifying TCR beta CDR3 regions. Using the HTBI primer set, a first-round RT-PCR was run on the TCR CDR3. One entry per CDR3 protein, called by TCRdb with MiXCR from the multiplex PCR reads. The sample shows some 720,000 distinct CDR3 sequences, roughly 17% of them seen only once. Sequencing was performed on blood. Every receptor here comes from a man younger than 35 with Graves' hyperthyroidism.

This clonotype was recorded at least ten times. The chain joins TRBV11-2 to TRBJ2-1, with 13 positions matching TRBD2. CDR1 and CDR2 (germline): SGHAT, FQNNGV. V lost 2 bases, J lost 6 bases, and 7 bases stayed unmatched. The CDR3 is made up of 17 amino acids. The CDR3 loop is CASSLLTRTSGSNEQFF. The CDR3 coding sequence is TGTGCCAGCAGCTTATTGACGAGGACTAGCGGGAGCAATGAGCAGTTCTTC. The complete variable domain, with remaining parts taken from reference TRBV11-2 and TRBJ2-1, reads EAGVAQSPRYKIIEKRQSVAFWCNPISGHATLYWYQQILGQGPKLLIQFQNNGVVDDSQLPKDRFSAERLKGVDSTLKIQPAKLEDSAVYLCASSLLTRTSGSNEQFFGPGTRLTVL.

This clonotype was observed a handful of times. The V gene is TRBV25-1, the J gene TRBJ2-7; the D call may be TRBD1 or TRBD2 (5 bases each). Germline CDR1 MGHDK, CDR2 SYGVNS. Deletions cut 5 bases from V and 7 bases from J, with 24 bases between. The CDR3 loop spans 16 amino acids. The CDR3 spells CASSPLGTDPTGEQYF. For the CDR3, the DNA is TGTGCCAGCAGTCCCCTAGGGACGGACCCTACGGGAGAGCAGTACTTC.

This clonotype was recorded once. The chain carries TRBV6-1 and TRBJ2-5, with 11 bases identical to TRBD2. The CDR3 contains 14 residues. The junction had 7 bases not matched to a gene; V was cut back by 8 bases and J by 5 bases. CDR1 and CDR2 (germline): MNHNS, SASEGT. The chain's CDR3 is CASLAGGPGETQYF. The CDR3 coding sequence is TGTGCCAGCTTAGCGGGAGGGCCGGGGGAGACCCAGTACTTC.

About this clonotype itself: This clone may be a read error of a much larger clone one base away. Since no conserved phenylalanine or tryptophan closes the CDR3, a read error is the likely cause. V gene TRBV12-5 combines with J gene TRBJ1-1; D might be TRBD1 (6 bases). The length of the CDR3 is 16 residues. The V end lost 0 bases, the J end lost 1 base, and 12 bases lay between the germline ends. The germline CDR1 and CDR2 sequences are LGHNT and FRNRAP. The CDR3 DNA is TGTGCTAGTGGTTTGGTACAGGGCCGGACGAACACTGAAGCTTTCCTT. Protein: CASGLVQGRTNTEAFL.

This clonotype was found a few times. V is TRBV4-3 and J is TRBJ2-3; 10 nucleotides line up with TRBD1. V lost 1 base to trimming and J lost 6 bases; unmatched junction nucleotides: 7. Germline V gene lookup returns CDR1 LGHNA and CDR2 YSLEER. The CDR3 length is 16 residues. CDR3 DNA: TGCGCCAGCAGCCAAGCCCCGACAGGGGGCGCGGATACGCAGTATTTT. This codes for CASSQAPTGGADTQYF.

The CDR3 bases are TGCAGTGCTAGCCCGGGGGCTTATGGGGGCTACACCTTC. It encodes CSASPGAYGGYTF. The chain recombines TRBV20-1 with TRBJ1-2, with D maybe TRBD1 (6 bases). V was shortened by 3 bases and J by 8 bases, with 16 bases between the two germline ends. The CDR3 contains 13 residues. CDR1 and CDR2 (germline): DFQATT, SNEGSKA (reference sequence).

This clonotype showed up many times. V is TRBV3-1 and J is TRBJ2-1; D might be TRBD2 (5 bases). The length of the CDR3 is 13 residues. Looked up from germline, CDR1 is LGHDT and CDR2 is YNNKEL (reference sequence). Trimming shortened V by 4 bases and J by 9 bases, and 13 bases separated the two germline ends. The chain's CDR3 is CASSLILGGEQFF. CDR3 nucleotide sequence: TGTGCCAGCAGCCTTATACTAGGCGGTGAGCAGTTCTTC.